Following are 21 T cell receptor beta chains from one sample sequenced in a study of graft-versus-host responses after intestinal transplantation. Assay used: immunoSEQ multiplex PCR; TCRdb lists only in-frame clones, some missing. The data show about 71,000 clones, around 91% seen once. Antigens of these TCRs are unknown. Sample: unstimulated CD8+ T cells sorted from spleen or lymph node cells, taken before intestinal transplant. These receptors were obtained from a human donor who received an intestinal transplant.

Regarding this clone: A junction boundary mismatches the germline segment, possibly from a read error. The chain employs TRBV25-1 and TRBJ2-3, with TRBD2 matching over 9 bases. Germline CDR1 reads MGHDK; CDR2 reads SYGVNS. This CDR3 contains 16 residues. CDR3 in DNA: TGTACCAGCAGTTTCCTGGCGGGGGGGCTGGGAGATACGCAGTATTTT. Translation gives CTSSFLAGGLGDTQYF.

CDR3 loop: CASSFGIPGTAIDGYTF. CDR3 DNA sequence: TGTGCCAGCAGTTTTGGGATCCCCGGGACAGCGATAGACGGCTACACCTTC. V is TRBV28 and J is TRBJ1-2, with TRBD1 identical over 7 bases. Per the germline V gene, CDR1 is MDHEN and CDR2 is SYDVKM. The V gene end was trimmed by 3 bases and the J gene end by 8 bases; junction bases not matched to a gene: 18. This CDR3 spans 17 amino acids.

CDR3 coding DNA: TGCGCCAGCAGCCAAGGCGGGTACAATGAGCAGTTCTTC. Translated: CASSQGGYNEQFF. The chain links TRBV4-1 to TRBJ2-1; D possibly corresponds to TRBD2 (5 bases). Between the trimmed V and J ends, which lost 1 base and 4 bases, there was a span of 5 bases. There are 13 residues in the CDR3. Germline V lookup: CDR1 MGHRA, CDR2 YSYEKL.

This chain links TRBV5-6 with TRBJ2-5; 7 bases are shared with TRBD2. The germline V gene encodes CDR1 SGHDT and CDR2 YYEEEE. The ends lost 0 bases at V and 5 bases at J; junction bases unmatched: 7. The CDR3 spans 15 residues. The CDR3 region is CASSLEGGEGETQYF. CDR3 sequence (DNA): TGTGCCAGCAGCTTGGAAGGCGGGGAGGGGGAGACCCAGTACTTC.

The chain links TRBV6-5 to TRBJ1-2; 10 bases map to TRBD1. Germline CDR1 and CDR2: MNHEY and SVGAGI. Germline trimming cut 6 bases from V and 1 base from J; bases unmatched to any gene: 5. This CDR3 contains 15 residues. Here the CDR3 reads CASSPDRGYNYGYTF. For the CDR3, the DNA is TGTGCCAGCAGCCCGGACAGGGGGTATAACTATGGCTACACCTTC.

The rearrangement uses TRBV7-9 and TRBJ2-2, with 7 bases lining up with TRBD1. With 3 bases clipped from V and 0 bases from J, the junction kept 4 bases outside the gene matches. The V gene's germline CDR1 is SEHNR and CDR2 FQNEAQ (reference sequence). The CDR3 is made up of 16 amino acids. CDR3 in DNA: TGTGCCAGCAGCTTGACAGGGAACCCGAACACCGGGGAGCTGTTTTTT. Residues: CASSLTGNPNTGELFF.

The rearrangement uses TRBV29-1 and TRBJ2-7, with unresolved D. CDR1 SQVTM and CDR2 ANQGSEA come from the germline V gene. The CDR3 has 11 amino acids. With 4 bases removed from V and 4 bases from J, the gap between germline ends came to 8 bases. CDR3 amino acids: CSVVFYYEQYF. DNA of the CDR3: TGCAGCGTTGTCTTCTATTACGAGCAGTACTTC.

The rearrangement links TRBV2 to TRBJ2-1; the D is unclear. The V gene lost 2 bases and the J gene lost 0 bases, with 8 bases spanning the gap. The CDR3 extends over 15 amino acids. Per germline, CDR1 SNHLY and CDR2 FYNNEI. This chain's CDR3 is CASSELPSSYNEQFF. The CDR3 DNA follows: TGTGCCAGCAGTGAACTCCCGTCCTCCTACAATGAGCAGTTCTTC.

The V and J genes are TRBV7-9 and TRBJ2-7; no definite D call. Germline V gives CDR1 SEHNR, CDR2 FQNEAQ (reference sequence). The CDR3 length is 15 residues. The V and J ends lost 1 base and 2 bases respectively, with 12 bases between them. This CDR3 reads CASSLDPSPTYEQYF. The CDR3 coding sequence is TGTGCCAGCAGCTTAGACCCAAGTCCTACCTACGAGCAGTACTTC.

The chain employs TRBV7-3 and TRBJ2-1; no clear D gene. Trimming stripped 0 bases from V and 4 bases from J, with 13 bases between. Germline V CDR1 and CDR2: SGHTA, FQGTGA. The CDR3 is 16 residues long. CDR3 sequence reads: CASSLTTTDKYNEQFF. Written as DNA, the CDR3 is TGTGCCAGCAGCTTAACCACAACTGACAAATACAATGAGCAGTTCTTC.

The rearrangement links TRBV2 to TRBJ2-1; D is ambiguous. Per the germline V gene, CDR1 is SNHLY and CDR2 is FYNNEI. Trimming took 9 bases from V and 8 from J, leaving 20 bases between them. This CDR3 region has 14 residues. Here the CDR3 reads CASHLSPTLHEQFF. In nucleotides, the CDR3 is TGTGCCAGTCACCTTTCTCCTACCCTACATGAGCAGTTCTTC.

The chain carries TRBV27 and TRBJ1-2; unclear D gene. From germline, CDR1 is MNHEY and CDR2 SMNVEV (reference sequence). Deletions cut 4 bases from V and 7 bases from J, with 19 bases between. The CDR3 loop spans 15 amino acids. CDR3 sequence: CASSSLGHLSTGYTF. The CDR3 DNA sequence: TGTGCCAGCAGTTCCCTGGGCCACCTAAGTACTGGCTACACCTTC.

V and J are TRBV9 and TRBJ1-5; D may be TRBD1 (5 bases). V was shortened by 4 bases and J by 0 bases, with 14 bases between the two germline ends. CDR1 SGDLS and CDR2 YYNGEE come from the germline V gene. The CDR3 loop spans 16 amino acids. This chain's CDR3 is CASSPRADSSNQPQHF. In nucleotides, the CDR3 is TGTGCCAGCAGCCCCCGAGCCGACAGTAGCAATCAGCCCCAGCATTTT.

The chain couples TRBV4-1 to TRBJ2-7; the match to TRBD2 covers 11 bases. The CDR3 is made up of 17 amino acids. V lost 5 bases, J lost 5 bases, and 14 bases stayed unmatched. Germline V gene lookup returns CDR1 MGHRA and CDR2 YSYEKL. CDR3 nucleotide sequence: TGCGCCAGCAGCTCCGGGACTAGCGGAACCTTCCTCGACGAGCAGTACTTC. This translates into CASSSGTSGTFLDEQYF.

This chain links TRBV9 with TRBJ1-2; 7 bases are a match to TRBD1. In germline, CDR1 is SGDLS, CDR2 YYNGEE. Trimming took 1 base from V and 6 from J; bases not matched to a gene: 9. This CDR3 comprises 15 residues. CDR3 in DNA: TGTGCCAGCAGCGTATTAGAGCCCGACAGGGATGGCTACACCTTC. This codes for CASSVLEPDRDGYTF.

V is TRBV7-9 and J is TRBJ2-7; D is perhaps TRBD1 (5 bases). Trimming pared 3 bases from V and 2 bases from J, leaving 11 bases between. The CDR3 has 14 residues. Germline lookup yields CDR1 SEHNR and CDR2 FQNEAQ (reference sequence). The CDR3 coding sequence is TGTGCCAGCAGCTTGGTAGACAGAACCTACGAGCAGTACTTC. Its translation is CASSLVDRTYEQYF.

The rearrangement links TRBV2 to TRBJ1-3; 7 bases align to TRBD1. There are 15 residues in the CDR3. Germline-derived CDR1 and CDR2 are SNHLY and FYNNEI. Losses at the gene ends were 4 bases for V and 2 bases for J; bases not matched to a gene: 5. The CDR3 sequence: CASSGSRGTGNTIYF. CDR3 in DNA: TGTGCCAGCAGTGGCAGCAGGGGGACTGGAAACACCATATATTTT. The full variable domain, rest sourced from reference TRBV2 and TRBJ1-3, is EPEVTQTPSHQVTQMGQEVILRCVPISNHLYFYWYRQILGQKVEFLVSFYNNEISEKSEIFDDQFSVERPDGSNFTLKIRSTKLEDSAMYFCASSGSRGTGNTIYFGEGSWLTVV.

The chain links TRBV9 to TRBJ2-7; the D gene is possibly TRBD2 (6 bases). The CDR3 runs to 15 residues. V gave up 3 bases and J gave up 5 bases, with 18 bases separating them. CDR1 and CDR2 (germline): SGDLS, YYNGEE. DNA for the CDR3: TGTGCCAGCAGCGCCGACACCTTACCGGGGGACGAGCAGTACTTC. It is translated as CASSADTLPGDEQYF.

This chain links TRBV6-4 with TRBJ1-2; the D gene is possibly TRBD1 (5 bases). This CDR3 is 13 amino acids long. V lost 6 bases to trimming and J lost 3 bases, with 11 bases between them. Germline V gene lookup returns CDR1 MRHNA and CDR2 SNTAGT. DNA of the CDR3: TGTGCCAGCAGCCCGACAGCTTACTATGGCTACACCTTC. It yields the protein CASSPTAYYGYTF.

The chain links TRBV29-1 to TRBJ1-2; TRBD1 is a possible D gene (6 bases). V was trimmed by 1 base and J by 4 bases, leaving 16 bases between them. The length of the CDR3 is 15 residues. The germline gives CDR1 SQVTM, CDR2 ANQGSEA. The DNA for the CDR3 is TGCAGCGTTGAAGGAGTCAATGTAGGGGGCTATGGCTACACCTTC. Protein product: CSVEGVNVGGYGYTF. The variable domain in full, completed from reference TRBV29-1 and TRBJ1-2, reads SAVISQKPSRDICQRGTSLTIQCQVDSQVTMMFWYRQQPGQSLTLIATANQGSEATYESGFVIDKFPISRPNLTFSTLTVSNMSPEDSSIYLCSVEGVNVGGYGYTFGSGTRLTVV.

The chain recombines TRBV29-1 with TRBJ1-4; TRBD1 is a possible D gene (5 bases). Germline-derived CDR1 and CDR2 are SQVTM and ANQGSEA. V lost 7 bases and J lost 7, with 16 bases in between. The CDR3 spans 13 residues. CDR3 region: CSADGGDGEKLFF. CDR3 nucleotides: TGCAGCGCCGACGGGGGGGACGGTGAAAAACTGTTTTTT.